One sample yielded the 7 T cell receptor beta chains listed below, sequenced in a study of early T cells in non-severe SARS-CoV-2 infection. TCRdb reprocessed the 5' RACE reads with MiXCR, giving one entry per CDR3 protein. Of about 21,000 distinct CDR3 sequences in the sample, more than 4.5% are singletons; the top ten hold less than 5.5%. Sequencing was performed on whole blood. These receptors originate from an adult who was a healthcare worker with PCR-confirmed SARS-CoV-2 infection or an uninfected control (not recorded which).

This clonotype was seen at least ten times. The chain is built from TRBV7-9 and TRBJ2-7, with a possible D match to TRBD2 (7 bases). V was clipped by 5 bases and J by 5 bases, with 22 bases between them. This CDR3 comprises 16 residues. CDR1 is SEHNR, CDR2 FQNEAQ, per germline (reference sequence). The CDR3 reads CASSPRGAGEVHEQYF. The CDR3 DNA sequence: TGTGCCAGCAGCCCACGGGGGGCAGGGGAAGTCCACGAGCAGTACTTC.

The chain employs TRBV20-1 and TRBJ2-7, with 9 bases lining up with TRBD1. V was pared by 6 bases and J by 3 bases, with 3 bases of the junction left unmatched. CDR1 is DFQATT, CDR2 SNEGSKA, per germline (reference sequence). The length of the CDR3 is 12 residues. In nucleotides, the CDR3 is TGCAGTGCGGGACAGGGTTTCTACGAGCAGTACTTC. It translates to CSAGQGFYEQYF.

This clonotype was counted at least ten times. The genes are TRBV6-1 and TRBJ2-7, with 8 bases aligning to TRBD1. The ends lost 2 bases at V and 2 bases at J; junction bases unmatched: 2. The germline V gene encodes CDR1 MNHNS and CDR2 SASEGT. This CDR3 spans 14 amino acids. CDR3 nucleotides: TGTGCCAGCAGTGAACAGGGGGCTGCCTACGAGCAGTACTTC. Residues: CASSEQGAAYEQYF.

This clonotype was counted only a few times. The rearrangement links TRBV11-2 to TRBJ1-6, with TRBD1 matching 7 bases. This CDR3 spans 16 amino acids. The trim removed 1 base at V and 6 bases at J, leaving 6 bases unmatched. The germline V gene encodes CDR1 SGHAT and CDR2 FQNNGV. The CDR3 here is CASSLGTGAANSPLHF. CDR3 sequence (DNA): TGTGCCAGCAGCTTAGGAACAGGGGCCGCTAATTCACCCCTCCACTTT.

In this sample, this clonotype turned up a few times. The rearrangement links TRBV3-1 to TRBJ2-2, with D hard to call. Germline loops: CDR1 LGHDT, CDR2 YNNKEL (reference sequence). This CDR3 has 11 amino acids. V was shortened by 3 bases and J by 4 bases, with 0 bases between the two germline ends. CDR3 in amino acids: CASSHTGELFF. The DNA for the CDR3 is TGTGCCAGCAGCCACACCGGGGAGCTGTTTTTT.

This clonotype was counted many times. The V gene is TRBV6-6, the J gene TRBJ1-5; possibly TRBD1 for D (5 bases). This CDR3 has 16 amino acids. Per germline, CDR1 MNHNY and CDR2 SVGAGI (reference sequence). Trimming took 4 bases from V and 8 from J, leaving 21 bases between them. CDR3: CASSFTTVSDVEPQHF. CDR3 DNA sequence: TGTGCCAGCAGTTTCACGACAGTTTCAGACGTGGAGCCCCAGCATTTT.

This clonotype has a count of ten or more. V is TRBV12-3 or TRBV12-4 and J is TRBJ1-4; no firm D call. The CDR3 runs 15 residues. The V end lost 5 bases, the J end lost 3 bases, and 13 bases lay between the germline ends. The CDR3 loop is CASSPAGAANEKLFF. In DNA, the CDR3 is TGTGCCAGCAGTCCCGCAGGAGCTGCTAATGAAAAACTGTTTTTT.